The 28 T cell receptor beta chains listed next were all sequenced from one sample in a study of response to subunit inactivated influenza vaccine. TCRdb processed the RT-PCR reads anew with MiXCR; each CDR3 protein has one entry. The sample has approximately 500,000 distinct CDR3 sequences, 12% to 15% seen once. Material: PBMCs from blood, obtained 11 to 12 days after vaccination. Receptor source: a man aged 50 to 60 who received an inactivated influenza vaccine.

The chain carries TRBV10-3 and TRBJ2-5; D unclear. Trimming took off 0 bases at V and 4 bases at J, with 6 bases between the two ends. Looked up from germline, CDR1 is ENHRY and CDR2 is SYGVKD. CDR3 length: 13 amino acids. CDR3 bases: TGTGCCATCAGTGAGTCTGTGGGAGAGACCCAGTACTTC. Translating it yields CAISESVGETQYF.

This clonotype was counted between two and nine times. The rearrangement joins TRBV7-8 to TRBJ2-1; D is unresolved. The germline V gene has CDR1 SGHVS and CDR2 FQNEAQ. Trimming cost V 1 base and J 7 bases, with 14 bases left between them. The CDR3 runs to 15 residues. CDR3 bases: TGTGCCAGCAGCTTAGTTTCCCTTGGAGAGAATGAGCAGTTCTTC. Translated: CASSLVSLGENEQFF.

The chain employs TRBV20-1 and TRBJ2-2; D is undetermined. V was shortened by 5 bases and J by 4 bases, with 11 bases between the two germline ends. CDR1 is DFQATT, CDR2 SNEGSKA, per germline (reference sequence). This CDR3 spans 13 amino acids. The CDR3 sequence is CSARPGSTGELFF. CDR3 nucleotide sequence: TGCAGTGCTCGTCCAGGTTCCACCGGGGAGCTGTTTTTT.

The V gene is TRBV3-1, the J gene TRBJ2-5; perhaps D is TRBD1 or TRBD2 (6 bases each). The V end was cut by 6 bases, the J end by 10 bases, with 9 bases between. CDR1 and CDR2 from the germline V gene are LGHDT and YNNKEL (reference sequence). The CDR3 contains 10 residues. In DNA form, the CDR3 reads TGTGCCAGCAGTAGGGGGGACCAGTACTTC. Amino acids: CASSRGDQYF.

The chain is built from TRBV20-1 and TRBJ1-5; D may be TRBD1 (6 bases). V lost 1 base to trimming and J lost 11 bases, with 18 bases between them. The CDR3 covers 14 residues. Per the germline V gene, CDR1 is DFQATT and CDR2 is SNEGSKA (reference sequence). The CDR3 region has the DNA TGCAGTGCTAGAGCCGCGACAGGTTCCGCGACCCAGCATTTT. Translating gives CSARAATGSATQHF.

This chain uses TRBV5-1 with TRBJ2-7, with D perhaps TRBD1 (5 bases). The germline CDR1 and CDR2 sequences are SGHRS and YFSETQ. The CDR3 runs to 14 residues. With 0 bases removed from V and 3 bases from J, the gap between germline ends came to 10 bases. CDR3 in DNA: TGCGCCAGCAGCTTGGATCCAGGGTTCTACGAGCAGTACTTC. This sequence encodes CASSLDPGFYEQYF.

In nucleotides, the CDR3 is TGTGCCAGCAGCCAGTCGACACAGGGAAATTCACCCCTCCACTTT. This sequence encodes CASSQSTQGNSPLHF. The rearrangement joins TRBV4-2 to TRBJ1-6; possibly TRBD1 for D (6 bases). Per the germline V gene, CDR1 is LGHNA and CDR2 is YNFKEQ. The CDR3 is made up of 15 amino acids. Trimming took off 3 bases at V and 7 bases at J, with 13 bases between the two ends.

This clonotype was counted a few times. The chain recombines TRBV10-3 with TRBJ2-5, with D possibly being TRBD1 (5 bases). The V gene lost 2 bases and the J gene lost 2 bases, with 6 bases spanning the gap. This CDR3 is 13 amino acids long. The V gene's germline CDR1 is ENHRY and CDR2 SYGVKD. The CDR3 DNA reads TGTGCCATCAGTGAGCAGGGTCAAGAGACCCAGTACTTC. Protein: CAISEQGQETQYF.

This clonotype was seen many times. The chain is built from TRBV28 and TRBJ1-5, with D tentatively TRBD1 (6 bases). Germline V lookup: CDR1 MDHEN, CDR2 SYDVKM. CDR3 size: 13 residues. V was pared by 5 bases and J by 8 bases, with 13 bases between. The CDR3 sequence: CASSRQVLEPQHF. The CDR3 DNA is TGTGCCAGCAGTAGACAGGTTTTGGAGCCCCAGCATTTT.

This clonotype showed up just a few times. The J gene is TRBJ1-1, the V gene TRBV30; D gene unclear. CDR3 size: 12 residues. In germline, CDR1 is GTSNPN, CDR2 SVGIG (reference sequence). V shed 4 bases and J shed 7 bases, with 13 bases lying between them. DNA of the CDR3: TGTGCCTGGAAGTATGACGGCCGTGAAGCTTTCTTT. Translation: CAWKYDGREAFF.

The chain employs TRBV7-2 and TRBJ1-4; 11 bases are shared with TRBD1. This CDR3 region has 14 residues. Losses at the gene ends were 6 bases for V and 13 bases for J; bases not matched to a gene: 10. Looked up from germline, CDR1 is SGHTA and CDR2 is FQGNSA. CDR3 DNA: TGTGCCAGCAGAACCGGGACAGGGGGAGGGGGACTGTTTTTT. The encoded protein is CASRTGTGGGGLFF.

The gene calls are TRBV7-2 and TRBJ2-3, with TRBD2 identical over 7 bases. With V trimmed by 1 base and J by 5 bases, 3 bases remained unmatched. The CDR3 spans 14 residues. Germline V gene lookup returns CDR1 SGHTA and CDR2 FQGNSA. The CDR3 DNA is TGTGCCAGCAGCTTAGGCCCGGGGGGAGATACGCAGTATTTT. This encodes CASSLGPGGDTQYF.

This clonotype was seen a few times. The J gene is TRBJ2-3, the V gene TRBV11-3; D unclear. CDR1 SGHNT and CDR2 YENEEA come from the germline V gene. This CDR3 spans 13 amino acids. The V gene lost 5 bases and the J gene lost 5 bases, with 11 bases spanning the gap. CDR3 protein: CASSPGPIDTQYF. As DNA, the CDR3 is TGTGCCAGCAGCCCTGGACCGATAGATACGCAGTATTTT.

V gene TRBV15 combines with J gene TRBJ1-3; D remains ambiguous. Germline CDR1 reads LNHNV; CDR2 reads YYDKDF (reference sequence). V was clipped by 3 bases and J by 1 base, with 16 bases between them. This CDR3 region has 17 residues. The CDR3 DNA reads TGTGCCACCAGCAGGGAAAACTTCTTGGGGTCTGGAAACACCATATATTTT. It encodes CATSRENFLGSGNTIYF.

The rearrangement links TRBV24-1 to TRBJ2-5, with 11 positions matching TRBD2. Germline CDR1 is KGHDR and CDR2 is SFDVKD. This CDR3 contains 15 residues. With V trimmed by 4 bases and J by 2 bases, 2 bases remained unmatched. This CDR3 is CATSELAGGQETQYF. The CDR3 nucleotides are TGTGCCACCAGTGAATTAGCGGGGGGGCAAGAGACCCAGTACTTC.

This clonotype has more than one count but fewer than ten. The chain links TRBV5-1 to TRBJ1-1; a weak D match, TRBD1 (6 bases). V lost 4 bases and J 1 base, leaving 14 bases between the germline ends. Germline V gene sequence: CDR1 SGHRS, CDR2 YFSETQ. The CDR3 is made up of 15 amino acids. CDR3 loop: CASSMYDRPNTEAFF. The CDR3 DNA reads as TGCGCCAGCAGCATGTACGACAGGCCGAACACTGAAGCTTTCTTT.

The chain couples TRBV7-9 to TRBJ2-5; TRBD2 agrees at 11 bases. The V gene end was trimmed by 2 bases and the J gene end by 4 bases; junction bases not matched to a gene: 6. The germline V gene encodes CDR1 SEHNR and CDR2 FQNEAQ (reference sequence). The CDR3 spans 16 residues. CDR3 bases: TGTGCCAGCAGCTTACTTAGCGGGAGGGCCGGAGAGACCCAGTACTTC. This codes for CASSLLSGRAGETQYF. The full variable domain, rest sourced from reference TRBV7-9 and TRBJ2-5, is DTGVSQNPRHKITKRGQNVTFRCDPISEHNRLYWYRQTLGQGPEFLTYFQNEAQLEKSRLLSDRFSAERPKGSFSTLEIQRTEQGDSAMYLCASSLLSGRAGETQYFGPGTRLLVL.

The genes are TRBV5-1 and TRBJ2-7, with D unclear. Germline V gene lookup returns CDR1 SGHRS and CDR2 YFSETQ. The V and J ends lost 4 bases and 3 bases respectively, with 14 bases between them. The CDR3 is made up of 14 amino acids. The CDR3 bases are TGCGCCAGCAGCCACCCAGAGGTTAGCTACGAGCAGTACTTC. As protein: CASSHPEVSYEQYF. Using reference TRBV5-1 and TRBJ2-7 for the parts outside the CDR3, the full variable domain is KAGVTQTPRYLIKTRGQQVTLSCSPISGHRSVSWYQQTPGQGLQFLFEYFSETQRNKGNFPGRFSGRQFSNSRSEMNVSTLELGDSALYLCASSHPEVSYEQYFGPGTRLTVT.

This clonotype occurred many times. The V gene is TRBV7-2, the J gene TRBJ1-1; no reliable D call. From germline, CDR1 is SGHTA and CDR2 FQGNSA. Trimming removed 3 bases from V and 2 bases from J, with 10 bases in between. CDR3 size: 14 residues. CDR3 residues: CASSFGRLNTEAFF. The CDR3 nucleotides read TGTGCCAGCAGCTTCGGACGGTTAAACACTGAAGCTTTCTTT. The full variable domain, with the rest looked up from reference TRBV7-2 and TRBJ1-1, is GAGVSQSPSNKVTEKGKDVELRCDPISGHTALYWYRQSLGQGLEFLIYFQGNSAPDKSGLPSDRFSAERTGGSVSTLTIQRTQQEDSAVYLCASSFGRLNTEAFFGQGTRLTVV.

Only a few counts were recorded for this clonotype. The CDR3 sequence is CASSFWTTGDEQYF. The CDR3 nucleotides are TGTGCCAGCAGCTTCTGGACTACAGGGGACGAGCAGTACTTC. This rearrangement joins TRBV27 to TRBJ2-7; D is possibly TRBD1 (7 bases). Germline V gene lookup returns CDR1 MNHEY and CDR2 SMNVEV (reference sequence). CDR3 length equals 14 residues. Trimming left V 6 bases short and J 5 bases short, with 17 bases between.

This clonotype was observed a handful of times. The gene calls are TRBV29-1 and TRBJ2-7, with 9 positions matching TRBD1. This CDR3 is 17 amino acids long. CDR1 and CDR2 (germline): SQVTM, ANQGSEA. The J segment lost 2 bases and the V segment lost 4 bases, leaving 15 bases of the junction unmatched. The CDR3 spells CSVGARREQGATYEQYF. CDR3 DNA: TGCAGCGTTGGGGCCCGACGCGAACAGGGGGCCACCTACGAGCAGTACTTC.

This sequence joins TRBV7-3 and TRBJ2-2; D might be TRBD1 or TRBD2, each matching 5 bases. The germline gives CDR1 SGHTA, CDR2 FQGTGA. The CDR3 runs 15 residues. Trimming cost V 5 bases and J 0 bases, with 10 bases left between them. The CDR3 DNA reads TGTGCCAGCAGCCAGGGACCCTCGAACACCGGGGAGCTGTTTTTT. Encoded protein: CASSQGPSNTGELFF. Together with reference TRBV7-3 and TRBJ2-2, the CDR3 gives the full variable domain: GAGVSQTPSNKVTEKGKYVELRCDPISGHTALYWYRQSLGQGPEFLIYFQGTGAADDSGLPNDRFFAVRPEGSVSTLKIQRTERGDSAVYLCASSQGPSNTGELFFGEGSRLTVL.

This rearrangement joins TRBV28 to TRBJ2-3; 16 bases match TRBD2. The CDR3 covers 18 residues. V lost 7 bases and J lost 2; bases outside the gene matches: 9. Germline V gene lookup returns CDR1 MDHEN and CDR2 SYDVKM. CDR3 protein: CASTSGTSGGAATDTQYF. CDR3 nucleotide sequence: TGTGCCAGCACATCCGGGACTAGCGGGGGGGCCGCCACAGATACGCAGTATTTT. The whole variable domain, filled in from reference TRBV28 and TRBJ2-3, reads DVKVTQSSRYLVKRTGEKVFLECVQDMDHENMFWYRQDPGLGLRLIYFSYDVKMKEKGDIPEGYSVSREKKERFSLILESASTNQTSMYLCASTSGTSGGAATDTQYFGPGTRLTVL.

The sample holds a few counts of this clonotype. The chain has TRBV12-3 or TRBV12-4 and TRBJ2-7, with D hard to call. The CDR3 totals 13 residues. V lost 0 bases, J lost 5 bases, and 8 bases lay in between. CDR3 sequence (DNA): TGTGCCAGCAGTTTAGCGCTGGGAAACGAGCAGTACTTC. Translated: CASSLALGNEQYF.

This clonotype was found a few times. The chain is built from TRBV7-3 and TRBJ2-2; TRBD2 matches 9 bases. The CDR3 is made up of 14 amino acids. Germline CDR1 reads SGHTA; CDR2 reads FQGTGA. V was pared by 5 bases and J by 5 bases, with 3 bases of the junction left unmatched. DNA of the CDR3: TGTGCCAGCAGCGGGGGACTAGCTACCGGGGAGCTGTTTTTT. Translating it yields CASSGGLATGELFF.

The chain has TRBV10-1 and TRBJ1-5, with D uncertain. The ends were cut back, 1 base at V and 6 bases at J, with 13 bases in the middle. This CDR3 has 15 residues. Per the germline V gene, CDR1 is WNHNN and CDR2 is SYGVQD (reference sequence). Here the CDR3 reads CASSEFAGFGQPQHF. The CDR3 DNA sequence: TGCGCCAGCAGTGAGTTCGCTGGGTTCGGTCAGCCCCAGCATTTT.

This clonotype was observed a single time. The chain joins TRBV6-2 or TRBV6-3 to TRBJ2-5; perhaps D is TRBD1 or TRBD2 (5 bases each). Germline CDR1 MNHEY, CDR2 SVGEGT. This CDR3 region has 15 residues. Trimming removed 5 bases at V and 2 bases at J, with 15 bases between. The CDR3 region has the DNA TGTGCCAGCAGTCAGTTCGGGACGGCGCAAGAGACCCAGTACTTC. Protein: CASSQFGTAQETQYF.

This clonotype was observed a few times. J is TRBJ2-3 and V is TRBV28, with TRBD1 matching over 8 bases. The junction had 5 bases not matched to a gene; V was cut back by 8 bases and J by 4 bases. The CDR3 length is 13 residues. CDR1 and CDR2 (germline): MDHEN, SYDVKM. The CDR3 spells CASRQGAADTQYF. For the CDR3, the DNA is TGTGCCAGCCGCCAGGGGGCTGCAGATACGCAGTATTTT.